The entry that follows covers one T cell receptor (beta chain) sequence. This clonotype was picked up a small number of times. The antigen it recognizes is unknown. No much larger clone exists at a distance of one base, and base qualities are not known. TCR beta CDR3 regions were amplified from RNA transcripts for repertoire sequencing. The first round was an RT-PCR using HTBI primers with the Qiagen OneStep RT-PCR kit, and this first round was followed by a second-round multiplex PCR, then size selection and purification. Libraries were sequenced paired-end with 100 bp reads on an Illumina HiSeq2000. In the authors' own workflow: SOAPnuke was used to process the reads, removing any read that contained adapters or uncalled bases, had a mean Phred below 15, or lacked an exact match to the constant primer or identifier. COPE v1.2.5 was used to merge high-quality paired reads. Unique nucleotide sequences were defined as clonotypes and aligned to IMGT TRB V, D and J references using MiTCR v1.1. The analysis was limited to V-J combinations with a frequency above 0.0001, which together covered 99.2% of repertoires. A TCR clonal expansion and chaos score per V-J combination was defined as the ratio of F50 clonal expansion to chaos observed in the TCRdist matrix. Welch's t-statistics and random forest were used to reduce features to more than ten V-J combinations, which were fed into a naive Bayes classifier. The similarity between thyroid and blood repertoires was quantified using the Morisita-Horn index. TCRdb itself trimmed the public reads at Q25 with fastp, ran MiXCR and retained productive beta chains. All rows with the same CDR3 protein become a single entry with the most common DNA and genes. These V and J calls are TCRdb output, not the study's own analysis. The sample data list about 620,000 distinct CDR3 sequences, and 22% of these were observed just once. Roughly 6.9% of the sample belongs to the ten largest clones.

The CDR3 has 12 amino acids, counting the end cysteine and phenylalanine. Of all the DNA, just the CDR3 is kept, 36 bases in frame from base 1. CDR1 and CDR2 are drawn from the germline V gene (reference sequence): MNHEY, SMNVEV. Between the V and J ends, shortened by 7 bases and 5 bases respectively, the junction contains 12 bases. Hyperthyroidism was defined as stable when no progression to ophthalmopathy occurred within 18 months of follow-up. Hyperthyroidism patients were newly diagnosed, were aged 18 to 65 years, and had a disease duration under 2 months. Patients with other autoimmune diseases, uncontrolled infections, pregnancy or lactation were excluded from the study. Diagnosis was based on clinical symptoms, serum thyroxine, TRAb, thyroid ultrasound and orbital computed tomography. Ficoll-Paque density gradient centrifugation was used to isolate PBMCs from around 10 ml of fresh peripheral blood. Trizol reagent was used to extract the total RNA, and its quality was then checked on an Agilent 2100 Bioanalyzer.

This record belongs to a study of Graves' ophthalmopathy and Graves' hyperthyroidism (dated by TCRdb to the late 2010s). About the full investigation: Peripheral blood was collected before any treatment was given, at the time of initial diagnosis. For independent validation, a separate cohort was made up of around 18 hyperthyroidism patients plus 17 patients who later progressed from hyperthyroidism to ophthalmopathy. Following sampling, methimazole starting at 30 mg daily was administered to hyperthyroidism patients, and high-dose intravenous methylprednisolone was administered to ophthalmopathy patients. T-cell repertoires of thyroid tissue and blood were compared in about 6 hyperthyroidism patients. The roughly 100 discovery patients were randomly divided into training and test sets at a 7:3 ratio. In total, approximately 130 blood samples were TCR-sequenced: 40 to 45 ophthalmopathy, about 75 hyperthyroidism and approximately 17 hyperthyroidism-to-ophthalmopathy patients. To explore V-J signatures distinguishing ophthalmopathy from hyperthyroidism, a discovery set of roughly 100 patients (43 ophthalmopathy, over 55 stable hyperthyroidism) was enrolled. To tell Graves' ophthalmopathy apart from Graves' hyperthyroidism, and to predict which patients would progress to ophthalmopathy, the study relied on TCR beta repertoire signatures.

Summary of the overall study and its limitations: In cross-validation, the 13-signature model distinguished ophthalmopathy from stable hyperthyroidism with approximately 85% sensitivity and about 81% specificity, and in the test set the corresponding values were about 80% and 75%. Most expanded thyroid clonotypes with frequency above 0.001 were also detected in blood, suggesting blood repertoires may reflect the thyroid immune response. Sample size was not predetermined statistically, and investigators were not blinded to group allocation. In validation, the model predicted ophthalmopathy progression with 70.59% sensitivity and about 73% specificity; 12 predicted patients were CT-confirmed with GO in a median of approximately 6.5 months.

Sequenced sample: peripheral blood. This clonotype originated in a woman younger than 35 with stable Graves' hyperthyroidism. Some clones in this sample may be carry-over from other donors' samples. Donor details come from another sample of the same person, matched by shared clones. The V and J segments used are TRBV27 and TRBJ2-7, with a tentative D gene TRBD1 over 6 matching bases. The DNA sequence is TGTGCCAGCATGTCAGGGGACCACGAGCAGTACTTC. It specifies CASMSGDHEQYF.